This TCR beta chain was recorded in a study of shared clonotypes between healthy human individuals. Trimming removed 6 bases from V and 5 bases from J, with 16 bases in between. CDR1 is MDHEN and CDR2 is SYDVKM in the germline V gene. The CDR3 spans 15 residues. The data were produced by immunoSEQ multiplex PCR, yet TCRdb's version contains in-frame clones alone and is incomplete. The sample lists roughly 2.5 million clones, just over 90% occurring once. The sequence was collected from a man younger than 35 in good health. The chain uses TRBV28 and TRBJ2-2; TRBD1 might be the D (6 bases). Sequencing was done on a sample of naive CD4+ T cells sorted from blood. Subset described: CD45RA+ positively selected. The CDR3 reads CASRSQGSRTGELFF. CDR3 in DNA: TGTGCCAGCAGGTCACAGGGTTCGAGGACCGGGGAGCTGTTTTTT.